The next 8 T cell receptor beta chains were all read from a single sample in a study of neurological immune-mediated disorders. Time point defined: longitudinal time-point 1 (baseline). Each CDR3 protein is one row after TCRdb ran MiXCR on the 5' RACE reads. This table holds around 69,000 distinct CDR3 sequences, approximately 10% found once. Sequencing was done on a sample of PBMCs. These receptors were taken from a young man in good health.

This clonotype was seen ten or more times. This chain connects TRBV10-1 to TRBJ1-1; 9 bases map to TRBD1. V shed 11 bases, J shed 5 bases, and the junction held 18 bases outside the gene matches. This CDR3 is built from 16 residues. CDR1 is WNHNN and CDR2 is SYGVQD in the germline V gene (reference sequence). CDR3: CASPPGQGRGGTEAFF. Here the CDR3 DNA reads TGCGCCTCCCCCCCGGGACAGGGAAGAGGAGGAACTGAAGCTTTCTTT.

The sample holds many counts of this clonotype. CDR3 sequence: CASSPQPGQALDEQYF. The CDR3 DNA follows: TGTGCCAGCAGCCCACAACCGGGACAAGCCTTGGACGAGCAGTACTTC. The rearrangement joins TRBV7-3 to TRBJ2-7, with D possibly matching TRBD1 (6 bases). The V gene lost 5 bases and the J gene lost 5 bases, with 22 bases spanning the gap. CDR3 length equals 16 residues. Germline CDR1 reads SGHTA; CDR2 reads FQGTGA.

This clonotype occurred many times. This chain links TRBV24-1 with TRBJ2-2; TRBD1 aligns across 9 bases. V shed 10 bases, J shed 2 bases, and the junction held 10 bases outside the gene matches. The CDR3 loop spans 16 amino acids. Germline CDR1 KGHDR, CDR2 SFDVKD. Written as DNA, the CDR3 is TGTGCCACGGGAGCCCGGACAGGGGATAACACCGGGGAGCTGTTTTTT. This gives the protein CATGARTGDNTGELFF.

This clonotype has a handful of counts. This chain uses TRBV6-5 with TRBJ2-6, with D hard to call. CDR3 length equals 16 residues. V lost 8 bases to trimming and J lost 0 bases, with 14 bases between them. Germline values: CDR1 MNHEY, CDR2 SVGAGI. CDR3 sequence reads: CASVHRASSGANVLTF. The CDR3 DNA reads as TGTGCCAGCGTGCATAGGGCGAGCTCTGGGGCCAACGTCCTGACTTTC.

This clonotype was counted many times. The chain carries TRBV10-3 and TRBJ2-5; 12 nucleotides match TRBD2. Germline lookup yields CDR1 ENHRY and CDR2 SYGVKD. V gave up 6 bases and J gave up 4 bases; unmatched junction bases: 6. The CDR3 covers 15 residues. The chain's CDR3 is CAISLGLAGGETQYF. As DNA, the CDR3 is TGTGCCATCAGCCTGGGACTAGCGGGTGGAGAGACCCAGTACTTC.

This clonotype appeared many times. The chain is built from TRBV28 and TRBJ2-7; TRBD1 or TRBD2 may be the D gene (7 bases each). The CDR3 has 16 amino acids. Germline V gene sequence: CDR1 MDHEN, CDR2 SYDVKM. Trimming pared 2 bases from V and 2 bases from J, leaving 16 bases between. DNA of the CDR3: TGTGCCAGCAGTTTAACCGGGACAGCGGGAACCTACGAGCAGTACTTC. This translates into CASSLTGTAGTYEQYF. Full variable domain (missing parts from reference TRBV28 and TRBJ2-7): DVKVTQSSRYLVKRTGEKVFLECVQDMDHENMFWYRQDPGLGLRLIYFSYDVKMKEKGDIPEGYSVSREKKERFSLILESASTNQTSMYLCASSLTGTAGTYEQYFGPGTRLTVT.

Many counts were recorded for this clonotype. V gene TRBV30 combines with J gene TRBJ1-2; no firm D call. The CDR3 is made up of 13 amino acids. Per germline, CDR1 GTSNPN and CDR2 SVGIG (reference sequence). V gave up 0 bases and J gave up 5 bases, with 10 bases separating them. Here the CDR3 reads CAWSVRTAYGYTF. CDR3 bases: TGTGCCTGGAGTGTACGAACGGCGTATGGCTACACCTTC.

Ten or more counts support this clonotype. The chain combines TRBV20-1 with TRBJ2-3; 8 positions match TRBD1. The CDR3 contains 14 residues. Germline V gives CDR1 DFQATT, CDR2 SNEGSKA (reference sequence). With V trimmed by 5 bases and J by 4 bases, 8 bases remained unmatched. The CDR3 coding sequence is TGCAGTGCTCCTTTGACAGGGGATCCAGATACGCAGTATTTT. Its translation is CSAPLTGDPDTQYF.